What follows are 9 T cell receptor beta chains derived from one specimen sequenced in a study of Graves' ophthalmopathy and Graves' hyperthyroidism. For repertoire sequencing, the TCR beta CDR3 regions were amplified from RNA transcripts. After a first-round RT-PCR with HTBI primers, a second-round multiplex PCR was run. Each CDR3 protein is one row after TCRdb ran MiXCR on the multiplex PCR reads. The sample has around 520,000 distinct CDR3 sequences, about 35% seen once; the top ten hold about 4.1%. Input material: peripheral blood or thyroid tissue (not recorded which). The receptor set was obtained from an adult man with Graves' hyperthyroidism.

This clonotype came up many times. One end of the junction fails to match germline, which may point to a read error. The rearrangement joins TRBV7-7 to TRBJ2-5, with D unresolved. The CDR3 totals 13 residues. The germline V gene encodes CDR1 SSHAT and CDR2 FNYEAQ (reference sequence). DNA for the CDR3: TGTGCTAGCAGCCTATACTCCCCGGAGACCCAGTACTTC. As protein: CASSLYSPETQYF.

The chain is built from TRBV29-1 and TRBJ1-2; TRBD1 agrees at 8 bases. Germline CDR1 is SQVTM and CDR2 is ANQGSEA. V gave up 7 bases and J gave up 2 bases; unmatched junction bases: 9. The CDR3 is made up of 14 amino acids. CDR3 region: CSATGDGVNYGYTF. The CDR3, as DNA: TGCAGCGCGACAGGGGACGGGGTCAACTATGGCTACACCTTC.

This clonotype was found many times. J is TRBJ1-2 and V is TRBV20-1; D may be TRBD1 (6 bases). CDR3 length: 12 amino acids. The germline V gene encodes CDR1 DFQATT and CDR2 SNEGSKA (reference sequence). V was clipped by 7 bases and J by 7 bases, with 16 bases between them. CDR3 nucleotide sequence: TGCAGTGGGGGGGGCGGGGGCCGTGGCTACACCTTC. It yields the protein CSGGGGGRGYTF.

The table lists this clonotype with a few counts. The rearrangement uses TRBV2 and TRBJ1-6; maybe TRBD1 (5 bases). Germline V CDR1 and CDR2: SNHLY, FYNNEI. The V end lost 0 bases, the J end lost 8 bases, and 11 bases lay between the germline ends. The CDR3 has 15 residues. The CDR3 DNA reads TGTGCCAGCAGTGAAGCGCTTGGGGGGGATTCACCCCTCCACTTT. It specifies CASSEALGGDSPLHF.

This clonotype occurred many times. The rearrangement links TRBV9 to TRBJ2-5; TRBD2 agrees at 9 bases. The CDR3 is 17 amino acids. Germline V CDR1 and CDR2: SGDLS, YYNGEE. Germline trimming cut 0 bases from V and 7 bases from J; bases unmatched to any gene: 13. CDR3 residues: CASSVGISGRRAGTQYF. CDR3 DNA: TGTGCCAGCAGCGTAGGGATTAGCGGGAGACGGGCCGGGACCCAGTACTTC.

This sequence joins TRBV24-1 and TRBJ2-1, with 11 bases identical to TRBD2. Germline CDR1 KGHDR, CDR2 SFDVKD. V lost 5 bases to trimming and J lost 9 bases; unmatched junction nucleotides: 11. This CDR3 spans 16 amino acids. The CDR3, as DNA: TGTGCCACCAGTGCCTTGACTAGCGGGATAGGCGGTGAGCAGTTCTTC. As protein: CATSALTSGIGGEQFF.

V is TRBV15 and J is TRBJ1-5, with D perhaps matching TRBD1 (6 bases). Trimming left V 3 bases short and J 6 bases short, with 18 bases between. Germline loops: CDR1 LNHNV, CDR2 YYDKDF (reference sequence). This CDR3 spans 16 amino acids. The CDR3 region has the DNA TGTGCCACCAGCAGCGCCGGGGACATCGGATCTCAGCCCCAGCATTTT. Protein: CATSSAGDIGSQPQHF.

Many counts were recorded for this clonotype. The chain carries TRBV7-9 and TRBJ2-7; D is unresolved. This CDR3 contains 14 residues. Germline lookup yields CDR1 SEHNR and CDR2 FQNEAQ (reference sequence). The V end was cut by 2 bases, the J end by 0 bases, with 8 bases between. This CDR3 reads CASSLRPLSYEQYF. CDR3 nucleotide sequence: TGTGCCAGCAGCTTACGGCCCCTCTCCTACGAGCAGTACTTC. Looking up the rest from reference TRBV7-9 and TRBJ2-7 gives the full variable domain: DTGVSQNPRHKITKRGQNVTFRCDPISEHNRLYWYRQTLGQGPEFLTYFQNEAQLEKSRLLSDRFSAERPKGSFSTLEIQRTEQGDSAMYLCASSLRPLSYEQYFGPGTRLTVT.

This rearrangement joins TRBV30 to TRBJ1-3; no definite D call. Trimming pared 5 bases from V and 6 bases from J, leaving 5 bases between. This CDR3 has 10 residues. The germline V gene has CDR1 GTSNPN and CDR2 SVGIG (reference sequence). CDR3 DNA sequence: TGTGCCTGGGCTGAAAACACCATATATTTT. Amino acids: CAWAENTIYF.